What follows are 22 T cell receptor beta chains derived from one specimen sequenced in a study of metastatic and nonmetastatic thyroid tumors. Patients were all untreated before their thyroid surgery. TCRdb reanalyzed the PCR reads with MiXCR. The sample lists 6,200 or so clones, about 32% occurring once. Material: adjacent normal tissue. The receptors originated from a female donor with papillary thyroid cancer or a benign thyroid nodule (not recorded which). Some clones in this sample may be carry-over from other donors' samples.

The V and J genes are TRBV5-1 and TRBJ2-1; TRBD1 matches 10 bases. The CDR3 spans 14 residues. CDR1 and CDR2 (germline): SGHRS, YFSETQ. Unmatched junction bases numbered 4, after V lost 0 bases and J lost 10 bases. The CDR3 reads CASSLGQGAFEQFF. DNA for the CDR3: TGCGCCAGCAGCTTGGGACAGGGGGCGTTCGAGCAGTTCTTC.

This clone occurred a few times. This CDR3 is missing its conserved last phenylalanine or tryptophan, likely due to a read error. V usage is TRBV27 and J usage is TRBJ1-2, with D maybe TRBD1 (6 bases). CDR3 length: 16 residues. Germline V lookup: CDR1 MNHEY, CDR2 SMNVEV (reference sequence). The CDR3 nucleotides are TGTGCCAGCAGTCCCGAGGGGGGGCGCTCTGCCTATTGCTACACCCTC. Its protein is CASSPEGGRSAYCYTL.

The chain combines TRBV12-3 or TRBV12-4 with TRBJ2-2; 12 nucleotides agree with TRBD2. CDR3 length: 16 amino acids. The V segment lost 5 bases and the J segment 4 bases; nucleotides outside the gene matches: 5. The chain's CDR3 is CASSPLAGGLTGELFF. Written as DNA, the CDR3 is TGTGCCAGCAGTCCTCTAGCGGGAGGGCTCACCGGGGAGCTGTTTTTT.

This clone has just one count. V and J are TRBV9 and TRBJ2-5; unclear D gene. V lost 0 bases and J lost 5, with 11 bases in between. CDR1 is SGDLS and CDR2 is YYNGEE in the germline V gene. The CDR3 loop spans 14 amino acids. CDR3 nucleotide sequence: TGTGCCAGCAGCGTAGACCCTGTCAGGGAGACCCAGTACTTC. Its protein product is CASSVDPVRETQYF. The full variable domain, rest sourced from reference TRBV9 and TRBJ2-5, is DSGVTQTPKHLITATGQRVTLRCSPRSGDLSVYWYQQSLDQGLQFLIQYYNGEERAKGNILERFSAQQFPDLHSELNLSSLELGDSALYFCASSVDPVRETQYFGPGTRLLVL.

This clone was detected only a few times. The rearrangement links TRBV12-3 or TRBV12-4 to TRBJ1-1; D is unresolved. Trimming took 2 bases from V and 8 from J, leaving 9 bases between them. This CDR3 is built from 12 residues. In DNA, the CDR3 is TGTGCCAGCAGTTTACGGCAGGACGAAGCTTTCTTT. Protein sequence: CASSLRQDEAFF.

J is TRBJ2-7 and V is TRBV2; 11 bases are shared with TRBD1. V lost 10 bases to trimming and J lost 7 bases; unmatched junction nucleotides: 9. Looked up from germline, CDR1 is SNHLY and CDR2 is FYNNEI. The CDR3 runs 13 residues. The chain's CDR3 is CATKGQGGEEQYF. CDR3 DNA sequence: TGTGCCACCAAGGGACAGGGGGGGGAAGAGCAGTACTTC.

This clone was observed many times. It may be a read error: a sequence one base away is much more abundant. V and J are TRBV7-3 and TRBJ2-3, with 11 bases fitting TRBD2. CDR1 SGHTA and CDR2 FQGTGA come from the germline V gene. This CDR3 is 15 amino acids long. Trimming removed 5 bases from V and 4 bases from J; junction bases left unmatched: 5. The CDR3 DNA is TGTGCCAGCAGCCGGGGACTAGCGGACGCAGATACGCAGTATTTT. It codes for CASSRGLADADTQYF.

The V call is TRBV12-3 or TRBV12-4, the J call TRBJ2-7, with D uncertain. The V end lost 1 base, the J end lost 9 bases, and 7 bases lay between the germline ends. The CDR3 has 11 amino acids. The CDR3 DNA reads as TGTGCCAGCAGTTTAGAGTTTGGGCAGTACTTC. Protein product: CASSLEFGQYF.

The chain recombines TRBV11-2 with TRBJ2-1; 12 bases match TRBD1. V lost 6 bases and J lost 6; bases outside the gene matches: 9. The CDR3 covers 16 residues. Germline-derived CDR1 and CDR2 are SGHAT and FQNNGV. CDR3 bases: TGTGCCAGCAGACGTGGACCGGGACAGGGGGCCAATGAGCAGTTCTTC. It specifies CASRRGPGQGANEQFF.

This sequence joins TRBV19 and TRBJ1-3; 7 bases are a match to TRBD1. CDR1 is LNHDA, CDR2 SQIVND, per germline (reference sequence). This CDR3 contains 15 residues. The trim removed 6 bases at V and 0 bases at J, leaving 5 bases unmatched. The CDR3 DNA reads as TGTGCCAGTAGAAAGGGACAGATCTCTGGAAACACCATATATTTT. It yields the protein CASRKGQISGNTIYF.

This clone appeared a few times. V is TRBV3-1 and J is TRBJ2-7; 11 bases agree with TRBD2. Germline assignment: CDR1 LGHDT and CDR2 YNNKEL (reference sequence). J lost 7 bases, V lost 5 bases, and 10 bases had no gene match. CDR3 length equals 15 residues. CDR3 sequence reads: CASSEGLAGGMEQYF. CDR3 in DNA: TGTGCCAGCAGCGAAGGACTAGCGGGTGGGATGGAGCAGTACTTC.

By proportion, this clone is large (0.1 to 1%). The rearrangement links TRBV15 to TRBJ2-7; 9 bases are a match to TRBD1. Germline V gene sequence: CDR1 LNHNV, CDR2 YYDKDF (reference sequence). The V segment lost 4 bases and the J segment 5 bases; nucleotides outside the gene matches: 12. The CDR3 is made up of 16 amino acids. CDR3 amino acids: CATSITPGQGLNEQYF. Written as DNA, the CDR3 is TGTGCCACCAGCATCACTCCGGGACAGGGTCTAAACGAGCAGTACTTC.

This clone is termed medium-sized. V gene TRBV5-1 combines with J gene TRBJ1-2; no definite D call. There are 12 residues in the CDR3. V lost 3 bases, J lost 5 bases, and 8 bases lay in between. Per the germline V gene, CDR1 is SGHRS and CDR2 is YFSETQ. CDR3 protein: CASSSQEYGYTF. As DNA, the CDR3 is TGCGCCAGCAGCTCTCAGGAATATGGCTACACCTTC.

J is TRBJ2-1 and V is TRBV20-1; 8 nucleotides align to TRBD2. This CDR3 is built from 15 residues. J was trimmed by 5 bases and V by 8 bases; bases with no gene match: 14. Per germline, CDR1 DFQATT and CDR2 SNEGSKA (reference sequence). The CDR3 DNA reads as TGCAGTTGCTTTGCGGGAGGAACCCAGAACAATGAGCAGTTCTTC. Protein product: CSCFAGGTQNNEQFF.

The chain recombines TRBV11-2 with TRBJ1-5; TRBD1 aligns across 9 bases. The CDR3 sequence is 13 residues long. The germline V gene has CDR1 SGHAT and CDR2 FQNNGV. V lost 6 bases and J lost 6; bases outside the gene matches: 3. The CDR3 sequence is CASRQGQGQPQHF. Written as DNA, the CDR3 is TGTGCCAGCAGGCAGGGACAGGGTCAGCCCCAGCATTTT. Combining the CDR3 with reference TRBV11-2 and TRBJ1-5 gives the whole variable domain EAGVAQSPRYKIIEKRQSVAFWCNPISGHATLYWYQQILGQGPKLLIQFQNNGVVDDSQLPKDRFSAERLKGVDSTLKIQPAKLEDSAVYLCASRQGQGQPQHFGDGTRLSIL.

This clone was picked up a small number of times. This sequence joins TRBV6-2 or TRBV6-3 and TRBJ1-2, with no clear D. CDR3 length equals 15 residues. With 0 bases removed from V and 4 bases from J, the gap between germline ends came to 12 bases. From germline, CDR1 is MNHEY and CDR2 SVGEGT. The DNA for the CDR3 is TGTGCCAGCAGTTACTCGACCCAGCTAGGCTATGGCTACACCTTC. This encodes CASSYSTQLGYGYTF.

This clone has only a few counts. V gene TRBV7-2 combines with J gene TRBJ2-5; no clear D. Looked up from germline, CDR1 is SGHTA and CDR2 is FQGNSA. V gave up 5 bases and J gave up 1 base, with 5 bases separating them. This CDR3 comprises 12 residues. CDR3 region: CASSTSQETQYF. The CDR3 DNA reads TGTGCCAGCAGCACCAGCCAAGAGACCCAGTACTTC.

This clone came up a few times. A much more abundant neighbour one base away suggests this may be a read error. V usage is TRBV27 and J usage is TRBJ2-6; D is unresolved. Germline values: CDR1 MNHEY, CDR2 SMNVEV (reference sequence). This CDR3 has 17 residues. The CDR3 DNA reads as TGTGCCAGGAGTTCCCTCCGCTCGAGCTCTGGGGCCAACGTCCTGACTTTC. Translated: CARSSLRSSSGANVLTF.

In DNA, the CDR3 is TGTGCCAGCAGCTTAGTACCCAAAAGAACTGGGGCCAACGTCCTGACTTTC. Translated: CASSLVPKRTGANVLTF. The rearrangement uses TRBV11-2 and TRBJ2-6; D not resolved. Trimming left V 1 base short and J 2 bases short, with 12 bases between. Per the germline V gene, CDR1 is SGHAT and CDR2 is FQNNGV. The CDR3 runs 17 residues.

This rearrangement joins TRBV12-3 or TRBV12-4 to TRBJ1-3; D not certain. The CDR3 extends over 14 amino acids. V dropped 6 bases and J dropped 1 base, with 10 bases sitting between them. CDR3 in amino acids: CASSLTASGNTIYF. CDR3 nucleotide sequence: TGTGCCAGCAGCTTAACAGCTTCTGGAAACACCATATATTTT.

CDR3 sequence: CATIPTGAGNTEAFF. CDR3 coding DNA: TGTGCCACCATTCCGACAGGGGCTGGGAACACTGAAGCTTTCTTT. This sequence joins TRBV18 and TRBJ1-1, with 8 bases identical to TRBD1. CDR1 is KGHSH and CDR2 is LQKENI in the germline V gene. The trim removed 10 bases at V and 1 base at J, leaving 11 bases unmatched. CDR3 size: 15 residues.

DNA of the CDR3: TGCAGTGCTAGATTCGCGGGCGCGGGTTCACCCCTCCACTTT. Protein: CSARFAGAGSPLHF. The chain combines TRBV20-1 with TRBJ1-6; the D is unclear. The CDR3 length is 14 residues. Between the trimmed V and J ends, which lost 2 bases and 9 bases, there was a span of 14 bases. Per the germline V gene, CDR1 is DFQATT and CDR2 is SNEGSKA (reference sequence).